Sequencing of this TCR beta chain was carried out in a study of T cell responses to AZD1222 COVID-19 vaccine. Produced via immunoSEQ multiplex PCR; TCRdb's table is partial and in-frame only. The data contain 140,000 or so clones, 88% of them singletons. This clone was counted once. V lost 5 bases, J lost 3 bases, and 16 bases lay in between. The CDR3 sequence is 14 residues long. CDR1 is GTSNPN, CDR2 SVGIG, per germline (reference sequence). The sample in question was peripheral blood, obtained on day 0 of AZD1222 vaccination. This chain joins TRBV30 and TRBJ1-1, with D maybe TRBD1 (6 bases). This sequence originates from an adult in good health. The CDR3 nucleotides read TGTGCCTGGGCCTTTGGGGGCTCATACACTGAAGCTTTCTTT. Translating gives CAWAFGGSYTEAFF.